This T cell receptor beta chain emerged from a study of cytomegalovirus exposure and HLA in healthy donors. Concerning this clone itself: Its cognate antigen is unknown. This CDR3 is also generated by other DNA sequences in the sample.

Study results and caveats: Further analysis was carried out later, and it showed several of the most significant clusters appearing linked to common viral pathogens. Exclusion as indistinguishable affected some V segments, including TRBV6-2 and TRBV6-3.

It was with 60 Vbeta and 13 Jbeta primers that the PCR ran. Some clones are missing from TCRdb's copy, which holds only in-frame ones; the method was immunoSEQ multiplex PCR. The table shows tens of thousands of clones, with over 60% occurring only once. CDR1 is SGHRS, CDR2 YFSETQ, per germline. This CDR3 contains 15 residues. V lost 0 bases, J lost 7 bases, and 13 bases lay in between. The chain uses TRBV5-1 and TRBJ1-4; possibly TRBD1 for D (6 bases). The origin of this receptor is a man aged 25-40 years in good health and CMV-seronegative. Sequenced input: PBMCs. CDR3 DNA sequence: TGCGCCAGCAGCTTGGCTGGGGGCATGGGTGAAAAACTGTTTTTT. Encoded protein: CASSLAGGMGEKLFF.